The clone carrying this T cell receptor (beta chain) was seen repeatedly, ten times or more. This entry is derived from a study of T cells in Graves' hyperthyroidism and ophthalmopathy. V lost 6 bases and J lost 2; bases outside the gene matches: 4. This CDR3 is 14 amino acids long. The investigators amplified TCR beta CDR3 regions from RNA transcripts. TCR CDR3 underwent first-round RT-PCR with the HTBI primer set. A single record per CDR3 protein comes from TCRdb applying MiXCR to the multiplex PCR reads. The top ten hold about 45% of the sample, which has 480,000 or so distinct CDR3 sequences, 46% seen once.

The receptor was derived from an adult woman with Graves' disease, either hyperthyroidism or ophthalmopathy (not recorded which). Sequenced input: peripheral blood or thyroid tissue (not recorded which). The chain couples TRBV12-3 or TRBV12-4 to TRBJ1-3; 7 bases map to TRBD1. This CDR3 reads CASSLQGTGNTIYF. The CDR3 nucleotides are TGTGCCAGCAGCTTACAGGGGACTGGAAACACCATATATTTT.